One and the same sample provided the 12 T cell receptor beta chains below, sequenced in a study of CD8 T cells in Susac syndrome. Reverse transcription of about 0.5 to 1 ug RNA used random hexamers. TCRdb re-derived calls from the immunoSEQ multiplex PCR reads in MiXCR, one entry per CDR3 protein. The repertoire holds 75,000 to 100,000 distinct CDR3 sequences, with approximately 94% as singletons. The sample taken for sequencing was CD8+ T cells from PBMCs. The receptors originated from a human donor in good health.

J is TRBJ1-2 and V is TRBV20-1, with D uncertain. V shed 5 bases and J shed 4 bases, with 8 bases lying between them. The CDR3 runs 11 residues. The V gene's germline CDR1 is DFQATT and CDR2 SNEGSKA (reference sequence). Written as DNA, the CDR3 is TGCAGTGCTCGACGGGGCTATGGCTACACCTTC. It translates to CSARRGYGYTF.

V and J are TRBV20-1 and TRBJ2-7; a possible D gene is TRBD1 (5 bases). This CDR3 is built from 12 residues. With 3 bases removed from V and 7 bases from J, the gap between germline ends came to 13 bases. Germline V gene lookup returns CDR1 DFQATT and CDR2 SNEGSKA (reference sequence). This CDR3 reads CSARGSSGEQYF. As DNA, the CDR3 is TGCAGTGCTAGGGGAAGTTCAGGGGAGCAGTACTTC.

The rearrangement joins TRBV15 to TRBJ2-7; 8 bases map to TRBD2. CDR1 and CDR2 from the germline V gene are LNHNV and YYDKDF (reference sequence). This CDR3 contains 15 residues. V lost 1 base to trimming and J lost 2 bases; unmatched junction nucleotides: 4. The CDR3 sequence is CATSRASGGPYEQYF. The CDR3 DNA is TGTGCCACCAGCAGAGCGTCGGGGGGGCCCTACGAGCAGTACTTC. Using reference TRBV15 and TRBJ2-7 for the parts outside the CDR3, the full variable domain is DAMVIQNPRYQVTQFGKPVTLSCSQTLNHNVMYWYQQKSSQAPKLLFHYYDKDFNNEADTPDNFQSRRPNTSFCFLDIRSPGLGDTAMYLCATSRASGGPYEQYFGPGTRLTVT.

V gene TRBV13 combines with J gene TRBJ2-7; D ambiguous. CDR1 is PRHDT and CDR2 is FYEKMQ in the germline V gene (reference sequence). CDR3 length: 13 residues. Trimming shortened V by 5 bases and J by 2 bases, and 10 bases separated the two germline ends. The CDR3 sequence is CASSLEQAYEQYF. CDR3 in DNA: TGTGCCAGCAGCCTAGAGCAGGCCTACGAGCAGTACTTC.

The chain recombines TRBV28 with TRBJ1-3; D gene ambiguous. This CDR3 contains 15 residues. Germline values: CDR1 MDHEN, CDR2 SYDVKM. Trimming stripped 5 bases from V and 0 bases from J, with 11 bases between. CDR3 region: CASSPPTSSGNTIYF. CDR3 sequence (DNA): TGTGCCAGCAGTCCGCCTACAAGCTCTGGAAACACCATATATTTT.

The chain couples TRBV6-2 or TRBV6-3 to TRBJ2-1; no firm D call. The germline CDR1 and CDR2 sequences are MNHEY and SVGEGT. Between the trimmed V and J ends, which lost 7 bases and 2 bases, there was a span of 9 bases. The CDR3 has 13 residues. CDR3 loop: CASKPPAYNEQFF. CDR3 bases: TGTGCCAGCAAGCCTCCGGCCTACAATGAGCAGTTCTTC.

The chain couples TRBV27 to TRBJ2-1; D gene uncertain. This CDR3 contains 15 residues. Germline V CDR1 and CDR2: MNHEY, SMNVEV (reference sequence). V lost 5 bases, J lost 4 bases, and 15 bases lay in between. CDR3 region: CASSPTLDLYNEQFF. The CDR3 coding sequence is TGTGCCAGCAGTCCGACTCTAGACCTTTACAATGAGCAGTTCTTC.

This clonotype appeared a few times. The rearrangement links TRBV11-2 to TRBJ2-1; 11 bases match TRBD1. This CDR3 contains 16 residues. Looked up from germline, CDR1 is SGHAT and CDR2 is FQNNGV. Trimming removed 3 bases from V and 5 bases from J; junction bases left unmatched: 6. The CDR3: CASSFPRDRGDNEQFF. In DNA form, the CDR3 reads TGTGCCAGCAGCTTCCCCCGGGACAGGGGGGACAATGAGCAGTTCTTC.

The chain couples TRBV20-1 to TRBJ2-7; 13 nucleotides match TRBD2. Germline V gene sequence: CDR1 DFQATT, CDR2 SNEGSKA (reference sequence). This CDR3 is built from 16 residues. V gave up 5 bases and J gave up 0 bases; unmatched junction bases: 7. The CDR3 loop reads CSARRLAGGPSYEQYF. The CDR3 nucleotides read TGCAGTGCTCGCCGACTAGCGGGGGGCCCCTCCTACGAGCAGTACTTC.

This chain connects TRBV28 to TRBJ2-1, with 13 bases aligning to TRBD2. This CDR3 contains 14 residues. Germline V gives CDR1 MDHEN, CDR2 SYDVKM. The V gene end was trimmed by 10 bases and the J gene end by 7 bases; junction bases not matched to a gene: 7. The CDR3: CATMGLAGRNEQFF. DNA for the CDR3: TGTGCCACCATGGGACTAGCGGGGAGGAATGAGCAGTTCTTC.

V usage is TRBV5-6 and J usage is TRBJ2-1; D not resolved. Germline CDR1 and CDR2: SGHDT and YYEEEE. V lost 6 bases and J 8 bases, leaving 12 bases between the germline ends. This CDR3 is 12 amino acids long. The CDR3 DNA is TGTGCCAGCAACGACGGCGGTTATGAGCAGTTCTTC. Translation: CASNDGGYEQFF. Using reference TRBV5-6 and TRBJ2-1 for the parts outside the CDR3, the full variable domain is DAGVTQSPTHLIKTRGQQVTLRCSPKSGHDTVSWYQQALGQGPQFIFQYYEEEERQRGNFPDRFSGHQFPNYSSELNVNALLLGDSALYLCASNDGGYEQFFGPGTRLTVL.

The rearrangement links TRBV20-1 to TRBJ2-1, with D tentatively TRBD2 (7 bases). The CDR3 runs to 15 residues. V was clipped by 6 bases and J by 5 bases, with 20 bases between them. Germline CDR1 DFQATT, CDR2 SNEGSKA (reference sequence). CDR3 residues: CSATGRGGRNNEQFF. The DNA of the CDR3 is TGCAGTGCCACAGGGAGGGGGGGCCGCAACAATGAGCAGTTCTTC.